The 19 T cell receptor beta chains listed next were all sequenced from one sample in a study of shared clonotypes between healthy human individuals. Repertoires were generated with immunoSEQ multiplex PCR, while TCRdb's copy carries only in-frame clones and drops some. The top ten hold about 0.42% of the sample, which has about 1.5 million clones, 95% to 99% seen once. The sequencing input was naive CD4+ T cells sorted from blood. Subset given: CD45RA+ positively selected. These TCRs come from a man aged 30 to 39 in good health.

The V and J genes are TRBV2 and TRBJ1-1, with TRBD1 matching over 7 bases. V trimming: 7 bases; J trimming: 0 bases; junction bases outside the gene matches: 5. Germline V gene lookup returns CDR1 SNHLY and CDR2 FYNNEI. The CDR3 has 14 amino acids. The CDR3 DNA reads as TGTGCCAGCACCAAGGACAGGATGAACACTGAAGCTTTCTTT. It encodes CASTKDRMNTEAFF.

The chain joins TRBV5-1 to TRBJ2-7, with D perhaps given as TRBD1 or TRBD2 (5 bases each). Trimming removed 1 base from V and 5 bases from J, with 16 bases in between. CDR3 length: 15 residues. The germline V gene encodes CDR1 SGHRS and CDR2 YFSETQ. CDR3 amino acids: CASSLFGVLQDEQYF. CDR3 nucleotide sequence: TGCGCCAGCAGCTTGTTCGGGGTATTACAGGACGAGCAGTACTTC.

Concerning this clone: The sample holds other DNA sequences that translate to the same CDR3. CDR3 nucleotides: TGTGCCAGCTCACCGTTACGGAACACTGAAGCTTTCTTT. Its protein is CASSPLRNTEAFF. The chain couples TRBV18 to TRBJ1-1; D call uncertain. Germline V gives CDR1 KGHSH, CDR2 LQKENI. V shed 3 bases and J shed 1 base, with 6 bases lying between them. The CDR3 loop spans 13 amino acids.

The chain joins TRBV19 to TRBJ2-1; TRBD2 agrees at 8 bases. The trim removed 1 base at V and 4 bases at J, leaving 15 bases unmatched. CDR1 is LNHDA, CDR2 SQIVND, per germline (reference sequence). The CDR3 runs to 19 residues. The DNA of the CDR3 is TGTGCCAGTAGTATAGGGGTAAGCGGGAGTAACCCCTTTTACAATGAGCAGTTCTTC. Translation gives CASSIGVSGSNPFYNEQFF. Using reference TRBV19 and TRBJ2-1 for the parts outside the CDR3, the full variable domain is DGGITQSPKYLFRKEGQNVTLSCEQNLNHDAMYWYRQDPGQGLRLIYYSQIVNDFQKGDIAEGYSVSREKKESFPLTVTSAQKNPTAFYLCASSIGVSGSNPFYNEQFFGPGTRLTVL.

The chain uses TRBV30 and TRBJ2-2, with 10 nucleotides matching TRBD2. With 3 bases clipped from V and 7 bases from J, the junction kept 8 bases outside the gene matches. Germline V lookup: CDR1 GTSNPN, CDR2 SVGIG (reference sequence). This CDR3 region has 15 residues. This chain's CDR3 is CAWSALAGRFGELFF. The DNA of the CDR3 is TGTGCCTGGAGCGCACTAGCGGGACGTTTCGGGGAGCTGTTTTTT.

As for this clone: Other DNA sequences in the sample encode the same CDR3. This chain joins TRBV5-1 and TRBJ2-3; 12 nucleotides match TRBD2. CDR1 and CDR2 (germline): SGHRS, YFSETQ. V shed 0 bases and J 4 bases; nucleotides not matched to a gene: 0. The CDR3 runs 15 residues. The CDR3 loop is CASSLGLAGADTQYF. The CDR3 DNA reads as TGCGCCAGCAGCTTGGGACTAGCGGGAGCAGATACGCAGTATTTT.

The chain recombines TRBV6-6 with TRBJ2-5; TRBD1 agrees at 8 bases. The CDR3 sequence is 14 residues long. J was trimmed by 6 bases and V by 1 base; bases with no gene match: 4. Germline values: CDR1 MNHNY, CDR2 SVGAGI (reference sequence). The CDR3 protein is CASSYYRQGKTQYF. The CDR3 DNA reads TGTGCCAGCAGTTACTACCGACAGGGGAAGACCCAGTACTTC.

This clone appeared once. The chain's CDR3 is CSVTPGQGTNEQFF. DNA of the CDR3: TGCAGCGTGACCCCGGGACAGGGGACCAATGAGCAGTTCTTC. V gene TRBV29-1 combines with J gene TRBJ2-1; 10 nucleotides align to TRBD1. The trim removed 6 bases at V and 6 bases at J, leaving 8 bases unmatched. Looked up from germline, CDR1 is SQVTM and CDR2 is ANQGSEA. The CDR3 has 14 amino acids.

The J gene is TRBJ2-7, the V gene TRBV29-1, with 10 bases identical to TRBD1. V gave up 5 bases and J gave up 1 base; unmatched junction bases: 5. This CDR3 comprises 14 residues. Germline lookup yields CDR1 SQVTM and CDR2 ANQGSEA. DNA of the CDR3: TGCAGCGTTAAAAGACAGGGGGCTTCCTACGAGCAGTACTTC. It specifies CSVKRQGASYEQYF.

The chain has TRBV9 and TRBJ2-1, with D unclear. V lost 0 bases, J lost 10 bases, and 14 bases lay in between. Germline V gives CDR1 SGDLS, CDR2 YYNGEE. CDR3 length: 14 residues. In nucleotides, the CDR3 is TGTGCCAGCAGCGTAGTATCGGCGGCTACAGAGCAGTTCTTC. Its protein product is CASSVVSAATEQFF.

This rearrangement joins TRBV9 to TRBJ1-1, with 8 positions matching TRBD1. CDR3 length equals 15 residues. V was pared by 4 bases and J by 9 bases, with 14 bases of the junction left unmatched. Germline CDR1 and CDR2: SGDLS and YYNGEE. The chain's CDR3 is CASSPSTGGTRKAFF. CDR3 nucleotide sequence: TGTGCCAGCAGCCCTTCTACAGGGGGAACTAGAAAAGCTTTCTTT.

This clone was observed a single time. The gene calls are TRBV5-1 and TRBJ2-5; no firm D call. Trimming pared 0 bases from V and 5 bases from J, leaving 8 bases between. The germline CDR1 and CDR2 sequences are SGHRS and YFSETQ. CDR3 size: 13 residues. Written as DNA, the CDR3 is TGCGCCAGCAGCTTGGCAATGATGGAGACCCAGTACTTC. It is translated as CASSLAMMETQYF.

The chain has TRBV5-1 and TRBJ1-1, with a possible D match to TRBD1 (5 bases). This CDR3 contains 13 residues. V lost 2 bases to trimming and J lost 1 base, with 6 bases between them. Germline V CDR1 and CDR2: SGHRS, YFSETQ. The DNA of the CDR3 is TGCGCCAGCAGCTTTGACAGGAACACTGAAGCTTTCTTT. Translation gives CASSFDRNTEAFF.

The chain combines TRBV19 with TRBJ1-3, with 11 bases that match TRBD1. The CDR3 spans 19 residues. V lost 6 bases, J lost 0 bases, and 13 bases stayed unmatched. Germline V gene sequence: CDR1 LNHDA, CDR2 SQIVND (reference sequence). The CDR3 sequence: CASRAGTGGRISSGNTIYF. The CDR3 coding sequence is TGTGCCAGTAGGGCCGGGACAGGGGGACGAATCAGCTCTGGAAACACCATATATTTT.

V gene TRBV7-8 combines with J gene TRBJ2-7; the match to TRBD1 covers 8 bases. The CDR3 extends over 15 amino acids. Germline CDR1 SGHVS, CDR2 FQNEAQ. With V trimmed by 0 bases and J by 6 bases, 7 bases remained unmatched. CDR3 loop: CASSLADRVRPEQYF. The CDR3 nucleotides read TGTGCCAGCAGCTTAGCGGACAGGGTTCGTCCCGAGCAGTACTTC.

V gene TRBV5-6 combines with J gene TRBJ2-2; 11 nucleotides match TRBD2. The germline CDR1 and CDR2 sequences are SGHDT and YYEEEE. V lost 4 bases to trimming and J lost 8 bases; unmatched junction nucleotides: 10. The length of the CDR3 is 16 residues. CDR3 residues: CASSRGTSGPSGELFF. CDR3 DNA: TGTGCCAGCAGCCGCGGGACTAGCGGCCCTTCTGGGGAGCTGTTTTTT.

The chain joins TRBV2 to TRBJ1-1; no clear D gene. The CDR3 is 12 residues long. CDR1 and CDR2 from the germline V gene are SNHLY and FYNNEI. The V gene lost 5 bases and the J gene lost 3 bases, with 7 bases spanning the gap. CDR3 nucleotide sequence: TGTGCCAGCAGTAGGGTGGACACTGAAGCTTTCTTT. Translated, it gives CASSRVDTEAFF. Using reference TRBV2 and TRBJ1-1 for the parts outside the CDR3, the full variable domain is EPEVTQTPSHQVTQMGQEVILRCVPISNHLYFYWYRQILGQKVEFLVSFYNNEISEKSEIFDDQFSVERPDGSNFTLKIRSTKLEDSAMYFCASSRVDTEAFFGQGTRLTVV.

The chain has TRBV4-2 and TRBJ2-3; 7 positions match TRBD2. The germline CDR1 and CDR2 sequences are LGHNA and YNFKEQ. The CDR3 is 15 amino acids. Losses at the gene ends were 3 bases for V and 2 bases for J; bases not matched to a gene: 5. Written as DNA, the CDR3 is TGTGCCAGCAGCCAGCTAGCGGATTACACAGATACGCAGTATTTT. Its translation: CASSQLADYTDTQYF.

V gene TRBV10-3 combines with J gene TRBJ2-3, with 12 bases aligning to TRBD2. Germline-derived CDR1 and CDR2 are ENHRY and SYGVKD. There are 17 residues in the CDR3. The V gene end was trimmed by 4 bases and the J gene end by 2 bases; junction bases not matched to a gene: 7. The CDR3 DNA sequence: TGTGCCATCAGTGGTCCACTAGCGGGAGGCTTCACAGATACGCAGTATTTT. Its protein product is CAISGPLAGGFTDTQYF.